This TCR beta chain was recorded in a study of cytomegalovirus exposure and HLA in healthy donors. Regarding the study as a whole: Associated with cytomegalovirus, according to the listing, were 150 to 200 TCR beta chains.

The CDR3 covers 12 residues. V shed 4 bases and J shed 9 bases, with 14 bases lying between them. Germline V lookup: CDR1 SGHDT, CDR2 YYEEEE. The PCR used 60 Vbeta and 13 Jbeta primers. Clones were sequenced by immunoSEQ multiplex PCR, and TCRdb holds only the in-frame ones, with some missing. Altogether more than 95,000 clones are present, roughly 10% being singletons, with the ten largest covering about 4.6%. This clone was detected a few times. Antigen unknown. This chain connects TRBV5-6 to TRBJ2-7; D is perhaps TRBD1 (6 bases). This TCR derives from a woman aged 18-29 years in good health and CMV-seropositive. The sample taken for sequencing was PBMCs. This CDR3 is CASSPGGGLQYF. As DNA, the CDR3 is TGTGCCAGCAGCCCTGGTGGGGGCTTGCAGTACTTC.